These 18 T cell receptor beta chains came from one sample sequenced in a study of T cell clusters in autoimmune cytopenias. TRB amplification used roughly 250 ng of peripheral blood genomic DNA. TRB was amplified by touch-down multiplex PCR, primer pools A and B combined. TCRdb processed the multiplex PCR reads again and assigns one entry to each CDR3 protein, with no DNA. This repertoire includes 9,500 to 15,000 distinct CDR3 sequences. The same specimen was also included in a second study, on T cell repertoires in aging, cancer and after chemotherapy.

The sequenced sample was peripheral blood. The receptors come from a human donor in good health.

According to its frequency, this clonotype is medium-sized. This rearrangement joins TRBV30 to TRBJ1-6; TCRdb designates TRBD1, a call that cannot be tested without DNA. Germline CDR1 reads GTSNPN; CDR2 reads SVGIG (reference sequence). The CDR3 runs 14 residues. CDR3 sequence: CAWSHVGADSPLHF.

The chain is built from TRBV7-9 and TRBJ2-5; absent DNA, TCRdb's TRBD2 call cannot be checked. This CDR3 is built from 17 residues. CDR1 and CDR2 (germline): SEHNR, FQNEAQ (reference sequence). The CDR3 is CASSLSRWDGRPGAQYF.

CDR3 in amino acids: CAWSPGQGAPLGETQYF. The rearrangement joins TRBV30 to TRBJ2-5; TCRdb's D gene call, TRBD1, goes unchecked for lack of DNA. From germline, CDR1 is GTSNPN and CDR2 SVGIG (reference sequence). This CDR3 region has 17 residues.

J is TRBJ2-1 and V is TRBV10-3; TCRdb selects TRBD1, and the lack of DNA leaves this call unchecked. The CDR3 spans 16 residues. Germline CDR1 and CDR2: ENHRY and SYGVKD. The CDR3 is CAISESRTGWNNEQFF.

This clonotype is medium-sized (0.01 to 0.1%) by frequency. The V and J genes are TRBV6-5 and TRBJ2-7; TCRdb reports TRBD1, a call that lacks DNA to check it against. Per the germline V gene, CDR1 is MNHEY and CDR2 is SVGAGI. This CDR3 contains 16 residues. The CDR3 spells CASSDMTSYPHYEQYF.

This clonotype is medium-sized by frequency. V is TRBV6-5 and J is TRBJ1-6; with no DNA, the TCRdb D assignment of TRBD1 cannot be verified. CDR1 is MNHEY and CDR2 is SVGAGI in the germline V gene. The CDR3 extends over 16 amino acids. The CDR3 spells CASSYRGPSYNSPLHF.

The chain uses TRBV6-1 and TRBJ2-3; TCRdb's assignment of TRBD1 cannot be checked, as there is no DNA. Germline V gene data show CDR1 as MNHNS and CDR2 as SASEGT. CDR3 length: 16 residues. The CDR3 loop reads CASMGPTGGATDTQYF.

This clonotype registers medium-sized by frequency. The chain is built from TRBV29-1 and TRBJ2-7; without DNA, the TCRdb call of TRBD2 cannot be checked. CDR1 and CDR2 (germline): SQVTM, ANQGSEA. CDR3 length: 12 amino acids. CDR3 residues: CSVEDLEGEQYF.

The chain combines TRBV20-1 with TRBJ1-6. The CDR3 loop spans 13 amino acids. Germline V gives CDR1 DFQATT, CDR2 SNEGSKA (reference sequence). CDR3 sequence reads: CSAGQSYNSPLHF.

This clonotype is deemed medium-sized by its frequency. This chain links TRBV11-1 with TRBJ1-3. Germline-derived CDR1 and CDR2 are SGHAT and FQDESV (reference sequence). CDR3 length equals 17 residues. The CDR3 reads CASSSTAGQGSGNTIYF. Full variable domain (remainder filled in from reference TRBV11-1 and TRBJ1-3): EAEVAQSPRYKITEKSQAVAFWCDPISGHATLYWYRQILGQGPELLVQFQDESVVDDSQLPKDRFSAERLKGVDSTLKIQPAELGDSAMYLCASSSTAGQGSGNTIYFGEGSWLTVV.

This clonotype shows up as medium-sized by frequency. The rearrangement uses TRBV19 and TRBJ1-2. The CDR3 runs 12 residues. Germline V gene data show CDR1 as LNHDA and CDR2 as SQIVND (reference sequence). The CDR3 sequence: CASSIGDYGYTF.

This chain uses TRBV7-2 with TRBJ1-6; TCRdb indicates TRBD1, and absent DNA this call remains unverified. The germline CDR1 and CDR2 sequences are SGHTA and FQGNSA. The CDR3 length is 18 residues. The CDR3 is CASSLPPYRDRGYSPLHF.

The gene calls are TRBV6-1 and TRBJ1-4. This CDR3 has 14 residues. Germline V gives CDR1 MNHNS, CDR2 SASEGT. CDR3 region: CASSERELGEKLFF.

The genes are TRBV5-6 and TRBJ1-2; the D call of TRBD1 rests on TCRdb alone, since no DNA is present to check it. The CDR3 spans 15 residues. Per germline, CDR1 SGHDT and CDR2 YYEEEE. CDR3 amino acids: CASSGMDRGGYGYTF.

The J gene is TRBJ1-2, the V gene TRBV28. Germline assignment: CDR1 MDHEN and CDR2 SYDVKM. The CDR3 covers 14 residues. The CDR3: CASSFHGSLDGYTF.

This rearrangement joins TRBV25-1 to TRBJ2-1; with no DNA, the TCRdb D assignment of TRBD1 cannot be verified. Germline assignment: CDR1 MGHDK and CDR2 SYGVNS. The CDR3 contains 16 residues. CDR3 protein: CASSELGGGGRGEQFF.

V gene TRBV6-2 or TRBV6-3 combines with J gene TRBJ2-1; the D call of TRBD2 rests on TCRdb alone, since no DNA is present to check it. This CDR3 spans 16 amino acids. Germline-derived CDR1 and CDR2 are MNHEY and SVGEGT. The CDR3: CAISDLGGGLYNEQFF.

This clonotype counts as medium-sized (0.01 to 0.1%) by frequency. The chain joins TRBV12-3 or TRBV12-4 to TRBJ1-4. The CDR3 sequence is 13 residues long. The CDR3 region is CASSLYAGEKLFF.